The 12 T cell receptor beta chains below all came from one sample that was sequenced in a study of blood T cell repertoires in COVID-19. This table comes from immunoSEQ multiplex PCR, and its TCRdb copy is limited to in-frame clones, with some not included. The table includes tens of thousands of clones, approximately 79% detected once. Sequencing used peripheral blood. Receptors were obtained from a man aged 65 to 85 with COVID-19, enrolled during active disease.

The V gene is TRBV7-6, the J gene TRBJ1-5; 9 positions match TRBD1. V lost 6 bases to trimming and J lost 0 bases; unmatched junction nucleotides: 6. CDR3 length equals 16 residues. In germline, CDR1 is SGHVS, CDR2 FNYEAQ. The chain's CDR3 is CASRDRGPYSNQPQHF. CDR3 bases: TGTGCCAGCAGGGACAGGGGCCCTTATAGCAATCAGCCCCAGCATTTT.

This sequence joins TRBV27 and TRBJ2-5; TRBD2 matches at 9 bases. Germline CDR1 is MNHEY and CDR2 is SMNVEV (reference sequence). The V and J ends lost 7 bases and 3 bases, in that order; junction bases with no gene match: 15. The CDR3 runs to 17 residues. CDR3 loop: CASTSLYGSGRKETQYF. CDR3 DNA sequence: TGTGCCAGCACTTCCTTATATGGTAGCGGGAGAAAAGAGACCCAGTACTTC.

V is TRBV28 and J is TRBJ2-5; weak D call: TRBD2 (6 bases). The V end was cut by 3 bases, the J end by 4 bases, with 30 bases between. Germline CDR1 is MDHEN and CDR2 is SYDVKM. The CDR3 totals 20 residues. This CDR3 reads CASSFRPLGTFRVGGETQYF. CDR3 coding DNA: TGTGCCAGCAGTTTCCGCCCGCTAGGGACCTTCCGAGTGGGAGGAGAGACCCAGTACTTC. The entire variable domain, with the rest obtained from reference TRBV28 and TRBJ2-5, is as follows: DVKVTQSSRYLVKRTGEKVFLECVQDMDHENMFWYRQDPGLGLRLIYFSYDVKMKEKGDIPEGYSVSREKKERFSLILESASTNQTSMYLCASSFRPLGTFRVGGETQYFGPGTRLLVL.

In DNA, the CDR3 is TGTGCCAGTAACAGGGGGGGTGGCACTGAAGCTTTCTTT. The encoded protein is CASNRGGGTEAFF. This chain connects TRBV19 to TRBJ1-1; TRBD1 matches at 8 bases. CDR1 is LNHDA and CDR2 is SQIVND in the germline V gene (reference sequence). After removal of 7 bases from V and 4 bases from J, the junction contained 5 bases not matched to a gene. This CDR3 contains 13 residues.

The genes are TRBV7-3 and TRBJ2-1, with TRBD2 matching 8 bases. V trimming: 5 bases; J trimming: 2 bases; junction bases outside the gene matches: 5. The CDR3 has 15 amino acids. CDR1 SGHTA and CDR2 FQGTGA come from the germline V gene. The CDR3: CASSRREGAYNEQFF. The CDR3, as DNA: TGTGCCAGCAGCCGACGGGAGGGGGCCTACAATGAGCAGTTCTTC.

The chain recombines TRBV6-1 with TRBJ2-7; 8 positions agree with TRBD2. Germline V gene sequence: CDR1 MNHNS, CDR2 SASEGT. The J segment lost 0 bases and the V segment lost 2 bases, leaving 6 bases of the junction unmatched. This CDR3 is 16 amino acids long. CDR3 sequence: CASSESPTSVSYEQYF. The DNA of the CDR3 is TGTGCCAGCAGTGAATCCCCGACTAGCGTCTCCTACGAGCAGTACTTC.

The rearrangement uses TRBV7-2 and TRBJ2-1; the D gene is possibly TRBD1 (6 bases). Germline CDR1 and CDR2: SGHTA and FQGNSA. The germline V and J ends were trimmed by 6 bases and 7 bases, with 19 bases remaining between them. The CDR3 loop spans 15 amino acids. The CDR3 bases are TGTGCCAGCAGTTGGCGGGCCCTAGGGGGAAATGAGCAGTTCTTC. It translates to CASSWRALGGNEQFF.

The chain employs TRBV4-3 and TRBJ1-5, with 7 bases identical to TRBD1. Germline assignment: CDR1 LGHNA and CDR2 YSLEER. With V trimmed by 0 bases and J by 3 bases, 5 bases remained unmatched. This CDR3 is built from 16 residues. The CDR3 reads CASSQDGGGYNQPQHF. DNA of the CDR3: TGCGCCAGCAGCCAAGATGGAGGGGGCTACAATCAGCCCCAGCATTTT.

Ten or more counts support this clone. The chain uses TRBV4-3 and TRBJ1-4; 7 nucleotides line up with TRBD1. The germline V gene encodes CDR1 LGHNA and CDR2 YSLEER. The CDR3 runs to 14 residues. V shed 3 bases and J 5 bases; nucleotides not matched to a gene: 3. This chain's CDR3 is CASSQGQRNEKLFF. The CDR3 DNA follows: TGCGCCAGCAGCCAGGGACAGCGAAATGAAAAACTGTTTTTT.

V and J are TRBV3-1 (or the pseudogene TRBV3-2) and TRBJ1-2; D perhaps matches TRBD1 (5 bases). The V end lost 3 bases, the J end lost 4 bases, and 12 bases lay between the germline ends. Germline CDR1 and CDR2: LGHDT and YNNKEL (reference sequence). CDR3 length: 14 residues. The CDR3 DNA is TGTGCCAGCAGCCATTCGGGGGGTACCTATGGCTACACCTTC. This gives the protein CASSHSGGTYGYTF.

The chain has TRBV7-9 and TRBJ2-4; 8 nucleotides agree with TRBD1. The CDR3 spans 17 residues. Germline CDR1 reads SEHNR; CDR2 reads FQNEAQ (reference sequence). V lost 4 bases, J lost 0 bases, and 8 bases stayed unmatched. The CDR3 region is CASSSDRGGLAKNIQYF. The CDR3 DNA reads TGTGCCAGCAGCTCTGACAGGGGAGGATTAGCCAAAAACATTCAGTACTTC.

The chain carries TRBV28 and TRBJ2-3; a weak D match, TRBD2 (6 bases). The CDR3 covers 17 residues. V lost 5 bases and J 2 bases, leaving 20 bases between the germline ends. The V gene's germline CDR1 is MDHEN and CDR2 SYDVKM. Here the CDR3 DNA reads TGTGCCAGCAGTCCACCTCTTGGTGGGGGGACCACAGATACGCAGTATTTT. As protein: CASSPPLGGGTTDTQYF.